Listed below are T cell receptor beta chains from one sample, sequenced in a study of T cells in Graves' hyperthyroidism and ophthalmopathy. TCRdb re-called the multiplex PCR reads through MiXCR, storing one row per CDR3 protein. This table has approximately 380,000 distinct CDR3 sequences, about 18% appearing once. Source material: blood. These receptors came from a man aged 18 to 29 with Graves' ophthalmopathy. CDR3s include the opening cysteine and the closing phenylalanine or tryptophan. The D gene is left open where the match is weak. Not all rows give a size; the values are once, few, many and, for expanded clones, a class.

j_call | v_call | clone_size | d_call | cdr3_aa | cdr3_nt
TRBJ2-1 | TRBV11-3 | many | . | CASSLGREGWHEQFF | TGTGCCAGCAGCTTAGGGCGGGAAGGTTGGCATGAGCAGTTCTTC
TRBJ2-2 | TRBV19 | . | . | CASGADPGELFF | TGTGCCAGTGGTGCGGACCCCGGGGAGCTGTTTTTT
TRBJ2-3 | TRBV5-1 | few | TRBD1 | CASSLMGQGLTDTQYF | TGCGCCAGCAGCTTGATGGGACAGGGTCTCACAGATACGCAGTATTTT
TRBJ1-2 | TRBV28 | few | . | CASSLPLGRSGDYGYTF | TGTGCCAGCAGTTTACCATTAGGACGATCAGGGGACTATGGCTACACCTTC
TRBJ1-4 | TRBV3-1 | . | . | CASSQDRTEINEKLFF | TGTGCCAGCAGCCAAGATCGGACAGAAATTAATGAAAAACTGTTTTTT
TRBJ1-2 | TRBV6-2/TRBV6-3 | . | . | CASSQKPYGYTF | TGTGCCAGCAGTCAAAAACCATATGGCTACACCTTC
TRBJ2-1 | TRBV29-1 | . | . | CSVDKGGTGRGDEQFF | TGCAGCGTTGACAAGGGCGGTACCGGACGGGGAGATGAGCAGTTCTTC
TRBJ2-5 | TRBV13 | few | . | CASSERIGQETQYF | TGTGCCAGCAGTGAACGGATAGGGCAAGAGACCCAGTACTTC
TRBJ2-1 | TRBV20-1 | few | . | CSAPRVGGGYVGYNEQFF | TGCAGTGCCCCGCGAGTGGGGGGCGGTTACGTGGGATACAATGAGCAGTTCTTC
TRBJ2-7 | TRBV7-9 | many | . | CASSLGGPNEQYF | TGTGCCAGCAGCTTAGGGGGGCCAAACGAGCAGTACTTC
TRBJ1-1 | TRBV19 | few | . | CASSITNTEAFF | TGTGCCAGTAGTATTACCAACACTGAAGCTTTCTTT
TRBJ1-1 | TRBV7-9 | few | TRBD1 | CASSPPGQGAEAFF | TGTGCCAGCAGCCCTCCGGGACAGGGGGCTGAAGCTTTCTTT
TRBJ2-7 | TRBV2 | many | . | CASSDGYEQYF | TGTGCCAGCAGCGACGGTTACGAGCAGTACTTC
TRBJ1-2 | TRBV12-3/TRBV12-4 | many | . | CASSSYLASDEYYGYTF | TGTGCCAGCAGTTCGTACCTTGCCTCGGACGAGTACTATGGCTACACCTTC
TRBJ2-3 | TRBV11-3 | . | TRBD2 | CASSLELAGGRATQYF | TGTGCCAGCAGCTTAGAACTAGCGGGGGGGCGGGCTACGCAGTATTTT
TRBJ2-7 | TRBV11-2 | many | . | CASSLEGPRYEQYF | TGTGCCAGCAGCTTAGAAGGACCACGCTACGAGCAGTACTTC
TRBJ2-1 | TRBV18 | few | . | CASSPDGIGRDEQFF | TGTGCCAGCTCACCAGACGGCATTGGGCGCGATGAGCAGTTCTTC
TRBJ1-5 | TRBV19 | . | TRBD1 | CASTWTGGNQPQHF | TGTGCCAGTACCTGGACAGGGGGCAATCAGCCCCAGCATTTT
TRBJ2-7 | TRBV12-3/TRBV12-4 | many | . | CASTPDIVNEQYF | TGTGCCAGCACCCCGGACATCGTTAACGAGCAGTACTTC
TRBJ2-5 | TRBV6-1 | . | TRBD1 | CASRPWGQAPETQYF | TGTGCCAGCAGACCCTGGGGACAGGCGCCGGAGACCCAGTACTTC
TRBJ2-1 | TRBV7-9 | . | . | CASSRLRDNEQFF | TGCGCCAGCAGCCGGCTAAGGGACAATGAGCAGTTCTTC
TRBJ1-4 | TRBV12-3/TRBV12-4 | . | . | CASSPGTVGNEKLFF | TGTGCCAGCAGCCCCGGGACTGTTGGTAATGAAAAACTGTTTTTT
TRBJ1-4 | TRBV2 | . | . | CASSGTGLVHEKLFF | TGTGCCAGCAGTGGAACAGGGCTGGTGCATGAAAAACTGTTTTTT
TRBJ1-5 | TRBV6-6 | many | TRBD1 | CASSYSKLQGASNQPQHF | TGTGCCAGCAGTTACTCGAAGTTACAGGGGGCCAGCAATCAGCCCCAGCATTTT
TRBJ1-1 | TRBV2 | many | . | CAPTGGQSEAFF | TGTGCCCCAACGGGCGGACAGTCAGAAGCTTTCTTT
TRBJ2-5 | TRBV19 | . | TRBD2 | CASSILAAPETQYF | TGTGCCAGTAGTATCCTAGCGGCCCCAGAGACCCAGTACTTC
TRBJ2-5 | TRBV10-2 | . | . | CASSEGRGETQYF | TGCGCCAGCAGTGAGGGCCGGGGGGAGACCCAGTACTTC
TRBJ1-4 | TRBV20-1 | few | . | CSARVTGGVEEKLFF | TGCAGTGCTAGAGTCACGGGCGGGGTTGAAGAAAAACTGTTTTTT
TRBJ2-1 | TRBV28 | many | TRBD2 | CASSRAGLAEYNEQFF | TGTGCCAGCAGTAGAGCGGGACTAGCGGAATACAATGAGCAGTTCTTC
TRBJ2-7 | TRBV4-3 | . | . | CASSQPPRGVYEQYF | TGCGCCAGCAGCCAACCACCGAGGGGAGTCTACGAGCAGTACTTC
TRBJ2-2 | TRBV6-1 | . | . | CASSDKRGELFF | TGTGCCAGCAGTGACAAGCGCGGGGAGCTGTTTTTT
TRBJ1-6 | TRBV18 | many | . | CASSRGMDSPLHF | TGTGCCAGCTCACGGGGTATGGATTCACCCCTCCACTTT
TRBJ2-7 | TRBV10-3 | . | TRBD1 | CAISESGTAAYEQYF | TGTGCCATCAGTGAGTCCGGGACAGCAGCCTACGAGCAGTACTTC
TRBJ1-2 | TRBV6-5 | . | . | CASSYSVSPVYGYTF | TGTGCCAGCAGTTACTCGGTTTCTCCAGTCTATGGCTACACCTTC
TRBJ2-3 | TRBV19 | few | TRBD2 | CASSIGRTRLTDTQYF | TGTGCCAGTAGTATAGGACGGACTAGATTAACAGATACGCAGTATTTT
TRBJ1-1 | TRBV25-1 | . | TRBD1 | CASRAKGGGTRAFF | TGTGCCAGCAGAGCGAAAGGGGGCGGGACAAGAGCTTTCTTT
TRBJ2-2 | TRBV7-8 | many | TRBD1 | CASSFRQGVYGELFF | TGTGCCAGCAGCTTCCGACAGGGAGTATACGGGGAGCTGTTTTTT
TRBJ2-7 | TRBV12-3/TRBV12-4 | many | . | CASSSRRTHEQYF | TGTGCCAGCAGCTCTCGTCGTACACACGAGCAGTACTTC
TRBJ2-5 | TRBV20-1 | many | TRBD1 | CSGRGGQFKSQYF | TGCAGTGGAAGAGGGGGACAGTTCAAGTCCCAGTACTTC
TRBJ2-7 | TRBV12-3/TRBV12-4 | many | . | CASSLEGEGYVEGCSYEQYF | TGTGCCAGCAGTTTAGAGGGAGAGGGGTATGTGGAGGGATGCTCCTACGAGCAGTACTTC
TRBJ1-1 | TRBV12-3/TRBV12-4 | many | TRBD1 | CASSLGQGARTEAFF | TGTGCCAGCAGTCTGGGACAGGGGGCGCGCACTGAAGCTTTCTTT
TRBJ1-2 | TRBV7-9 | many | TRBD1 | CASRPGTDYGYTF | TGTGCCAGCAGACCGGGGACAGACTATGGCTACACCTTC
TRBJ2-7 | TRBV6-6 | . | TRBD1 | CASSYPGQDAEQYF | TGTGCCAGCAGTTACCCCGGACAGGACGCCGAGCAGTACTTC